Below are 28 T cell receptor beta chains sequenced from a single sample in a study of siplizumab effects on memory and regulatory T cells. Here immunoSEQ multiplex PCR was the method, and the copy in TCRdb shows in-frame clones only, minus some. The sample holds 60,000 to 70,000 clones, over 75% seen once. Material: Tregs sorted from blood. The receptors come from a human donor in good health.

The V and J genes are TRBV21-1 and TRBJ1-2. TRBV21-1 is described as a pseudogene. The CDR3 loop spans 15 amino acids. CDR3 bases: TGTGCCAGCAGCAAAACCGGGGACGTCCCTAGTGGCTACACCTTC. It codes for CASSKTGDVPSGYTF.

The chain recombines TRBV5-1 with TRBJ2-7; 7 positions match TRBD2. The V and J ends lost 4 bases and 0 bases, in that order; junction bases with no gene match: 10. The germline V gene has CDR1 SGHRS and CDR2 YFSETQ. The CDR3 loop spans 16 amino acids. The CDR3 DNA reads TGCGCCAGCAGCGTCTCCGGGACTATCAGCTCCTACGAGCAGTACTTC. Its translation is CASSVSGTISSYEQYF.

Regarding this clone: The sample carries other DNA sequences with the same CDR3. CDR3 nucleotide sequence: TGTGCCAGCTCACCACGGACAGGGGGATACGAGCAGTACTTC. Its protein is CASSPRTGGYEQYF. The rearrangement uses TRBV18 and TRBJ2-7, with 10 bases fitting TRBD1. The V gene's germline CDR1 is KGHSH and CDR2 LQKENI. Trimming cost V 1 base and J 4 bases; bases outside gene matches: 1. CDR3 length: 14 amino acids. The variable domain in full, completed from reference TRBV18 and TRBJ2-7, reads NAGVMQNPRHLVRRRGQEARLRCSPMKGHSHVYWYRQLPEEGLKFMVYLQKENIIDESGMPKERFSAEFPKEGPSILRIQQVVRGDSAAYFCASSPRTGGYEQYFGPGTRLTVT.

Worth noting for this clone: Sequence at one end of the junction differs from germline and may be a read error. CDR3 protein: CASSLPTNEKLFF. CDR3 in DNA: TGTGCCAGCAGCTTGCCGACTAATGAAAAACTGTTTTTT. This chain uses TRBV5-1 with TRBJ1-4; D not certain. Germline lookup yields CDR1 SGHRS and CDR2 YFSETQ. CDR3 length: 13 amino acids.

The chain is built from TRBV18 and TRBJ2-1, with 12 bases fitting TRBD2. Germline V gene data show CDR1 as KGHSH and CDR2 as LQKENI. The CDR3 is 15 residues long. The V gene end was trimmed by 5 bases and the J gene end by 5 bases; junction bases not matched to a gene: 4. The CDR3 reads CASSRLAGVDNEQFF. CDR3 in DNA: TGTGCCAGCTCAAGACTAGCGGGAGTCGACAATGAGCAGTTCTTC.

The CDR3 protein is CSVARRWDGELFF. DNA of the CDR3: TGCAGCGTTGCTCGCAGGTGGGACGGGGAGCTGTTTTTT. The chain couples TRBV29-1 to TRBJ2-2; D call uncertain. This CDR3 spans 13 amino acids. The V gene's germline CDR1 is SQVTM and CDR2 ANQGSEA. V lost 4 bases, J lost 7 bases, and 13 bases lay in between.

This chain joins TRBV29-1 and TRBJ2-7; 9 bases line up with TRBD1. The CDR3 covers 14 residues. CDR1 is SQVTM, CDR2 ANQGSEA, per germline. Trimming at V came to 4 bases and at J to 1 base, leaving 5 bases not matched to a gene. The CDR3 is CSVVPGQGSYEQYF. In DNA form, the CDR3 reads TGCAGCGTTGTTCCGGGACAGGGTTCCTACGAGCAGTACTTC.

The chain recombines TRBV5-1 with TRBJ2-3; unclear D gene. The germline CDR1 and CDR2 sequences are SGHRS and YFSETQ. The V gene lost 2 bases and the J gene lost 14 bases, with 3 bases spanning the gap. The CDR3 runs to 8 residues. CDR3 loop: CASSFRYF. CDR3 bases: TGCGCCAGCAGCTTCAGGTATTTT.

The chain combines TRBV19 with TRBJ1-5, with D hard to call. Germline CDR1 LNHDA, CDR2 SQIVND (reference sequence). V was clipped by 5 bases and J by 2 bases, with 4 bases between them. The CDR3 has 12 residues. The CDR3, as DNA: TGTGCCAGTAGTCATGGCAATCAGCCCCAGCATTTT. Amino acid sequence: CASSHGNQPQHF.

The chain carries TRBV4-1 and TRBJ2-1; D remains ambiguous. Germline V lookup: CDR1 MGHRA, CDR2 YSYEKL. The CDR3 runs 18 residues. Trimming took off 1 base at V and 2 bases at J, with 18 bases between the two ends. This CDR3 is CASSQGGKGYQTYNEQFF. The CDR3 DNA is TGCGCCAGCAGCCAAGGTGGGAAAGGCTATCAAACCTACAATGAGCAGTTCTTC.

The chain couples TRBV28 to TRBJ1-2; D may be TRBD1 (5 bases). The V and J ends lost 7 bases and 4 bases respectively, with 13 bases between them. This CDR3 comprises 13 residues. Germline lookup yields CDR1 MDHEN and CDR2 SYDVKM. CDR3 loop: CASTWGGTYGYTF. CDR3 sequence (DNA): TGTGCCAGCACCTGGGGAGGGACCTATGGCTACACCTTC.

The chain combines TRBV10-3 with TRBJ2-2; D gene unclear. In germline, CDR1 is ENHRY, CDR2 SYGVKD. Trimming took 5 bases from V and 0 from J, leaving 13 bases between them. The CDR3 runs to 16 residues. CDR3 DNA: TGTGCCATCAGTCACGGTATGGGTCCGAACACCGGGGAGCTGTTTTTT. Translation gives CAISHGMGPNTGELFF.

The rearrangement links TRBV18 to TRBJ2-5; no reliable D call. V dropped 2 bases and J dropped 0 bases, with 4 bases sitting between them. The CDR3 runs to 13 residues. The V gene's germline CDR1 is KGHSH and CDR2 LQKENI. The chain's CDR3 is CASSPTYQETQYF. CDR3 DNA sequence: TGTGCCAGCTCACCAACTTACCAAGAGACCCAGTACTTC. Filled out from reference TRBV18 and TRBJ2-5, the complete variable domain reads NAGVMQNPRHLVRRRGQEARLRCSPMKGHSHVYWYRQLPEEGLKFMVYLQKENIIDESGMPKERFSAEFPKEGPSILRIQQVVRGDSAAYFCASSPTYQETQYFGPGTRLLVL.

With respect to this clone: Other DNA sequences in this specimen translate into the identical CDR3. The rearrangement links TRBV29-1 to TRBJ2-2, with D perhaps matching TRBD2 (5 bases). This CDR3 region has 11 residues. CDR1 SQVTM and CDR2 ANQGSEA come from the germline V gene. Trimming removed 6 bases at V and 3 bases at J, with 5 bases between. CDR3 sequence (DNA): TGCAGCGTCGGGGACACCGGGGAGCTGTTTTTT. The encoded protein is CSVGDTGELFF.

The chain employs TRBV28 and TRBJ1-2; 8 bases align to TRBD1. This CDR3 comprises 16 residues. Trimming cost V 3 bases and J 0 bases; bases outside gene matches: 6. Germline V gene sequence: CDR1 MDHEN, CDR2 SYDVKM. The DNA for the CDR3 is TGTGCCAGCAGTTTGGACAGGGTCAGACCTAACTATGGCTACACCTTC. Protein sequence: CASSLDRVRPNYGYTF.

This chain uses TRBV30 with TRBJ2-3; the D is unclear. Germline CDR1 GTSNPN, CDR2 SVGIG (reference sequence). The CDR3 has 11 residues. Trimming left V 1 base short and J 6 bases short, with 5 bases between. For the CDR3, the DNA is TGTGCCTGGAGTGACATCGATACGCAGTATTTT. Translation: CAWSDIDTQYF. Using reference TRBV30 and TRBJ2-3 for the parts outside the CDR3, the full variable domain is SQTIHQWPATLVQPVGSPLSLECTVEGTSNPNLYWYRQAAGRGLQLLFYSVGIGQISSEVPQNLSASRPQDRQFILSSKKLLLSDSGFYLCAWSDIDTQYFGPGTRLTVL.

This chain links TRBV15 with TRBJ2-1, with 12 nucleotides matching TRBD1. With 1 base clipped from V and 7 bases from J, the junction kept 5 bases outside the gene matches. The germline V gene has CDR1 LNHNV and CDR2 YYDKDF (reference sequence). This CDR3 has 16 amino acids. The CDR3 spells CATSRGVGQGANEQFF. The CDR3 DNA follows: TGTGCCACCAGCAGAGGAGTGGGACAGGGGGCGAATGAGCAGTTCTTC.

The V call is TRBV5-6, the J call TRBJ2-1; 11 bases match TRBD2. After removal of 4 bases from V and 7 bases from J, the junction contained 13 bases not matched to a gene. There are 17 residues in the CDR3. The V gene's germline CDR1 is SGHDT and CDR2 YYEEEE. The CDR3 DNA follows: TGTGCCAGCAGCCTGCCGGGACTAGCGGTTCTGAGAAATGAGCAGTTCTTC. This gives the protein CASSLPGLAVLRNEQFF.

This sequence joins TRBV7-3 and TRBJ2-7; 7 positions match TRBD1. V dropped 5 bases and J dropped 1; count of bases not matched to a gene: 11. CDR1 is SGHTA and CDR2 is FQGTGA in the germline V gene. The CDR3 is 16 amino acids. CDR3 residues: CASSGRTGTESYEQYF. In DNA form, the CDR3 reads TGTGCCAGCAGCGGTAGGACCGGGACAGAGTCCTACGAGCAGTACTTC.

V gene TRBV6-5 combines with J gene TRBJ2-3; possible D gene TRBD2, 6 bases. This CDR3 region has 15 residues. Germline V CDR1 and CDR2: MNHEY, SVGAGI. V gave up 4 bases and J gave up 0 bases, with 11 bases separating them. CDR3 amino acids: CASSLRGFSTDTQYF. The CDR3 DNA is TGTGCCAGCAGTTTACGGGGGTTTAGCACAGATACGCAGTATTTT.

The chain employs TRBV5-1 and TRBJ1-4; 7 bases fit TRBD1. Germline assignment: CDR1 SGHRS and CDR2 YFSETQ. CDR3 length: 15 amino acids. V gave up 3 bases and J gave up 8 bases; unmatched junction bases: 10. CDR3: CASSYYQGGREKLFF. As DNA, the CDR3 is TGCGCCAGCAGCTATTATCAGGGGGGTCGGGAAAAACTGTTTTTT.

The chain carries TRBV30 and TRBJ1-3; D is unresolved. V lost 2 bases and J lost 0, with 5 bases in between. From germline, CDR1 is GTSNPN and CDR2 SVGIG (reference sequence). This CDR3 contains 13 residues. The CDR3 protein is CAWSSDSGNTIYF. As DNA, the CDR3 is TGTGCCTGGAGTAGTGACTCTGGAAACACCATATATTTT.

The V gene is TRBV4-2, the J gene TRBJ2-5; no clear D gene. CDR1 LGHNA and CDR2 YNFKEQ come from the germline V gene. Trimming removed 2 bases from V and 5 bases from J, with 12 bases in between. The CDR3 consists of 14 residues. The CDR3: CASSQIGNLETQYF. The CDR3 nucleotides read TGTGCCAGCAGCCAAATAGGCAATCTGGAGACCCAGTACTTC.

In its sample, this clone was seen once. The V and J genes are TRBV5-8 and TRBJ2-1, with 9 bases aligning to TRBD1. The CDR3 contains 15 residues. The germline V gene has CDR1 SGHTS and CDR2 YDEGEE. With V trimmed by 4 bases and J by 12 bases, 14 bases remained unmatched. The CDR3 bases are TGTGCCAGCAGCGCCTCACTAGACAGGGGGTGGAGGCAGTTCTTC. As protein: CASSASLDRGWRQFF. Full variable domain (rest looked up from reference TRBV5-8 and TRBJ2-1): EAGVTQSPTHLIKTRGQQATLRCSPISGHTSVYWYQQALGLGLQFLLWYDEGEERNRGNFPPRFSGRQFPNYSSELNVNALELEDSALYLCASSASLDRGWRQFFGPGTRLTVL.

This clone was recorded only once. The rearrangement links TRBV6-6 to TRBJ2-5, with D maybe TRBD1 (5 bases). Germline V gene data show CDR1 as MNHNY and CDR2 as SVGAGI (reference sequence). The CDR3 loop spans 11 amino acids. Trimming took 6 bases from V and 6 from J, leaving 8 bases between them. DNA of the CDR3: TGTGCCAGCAGCAGGGTAAAGACCCAGTACTTC. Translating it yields CASSRVKTQYF.

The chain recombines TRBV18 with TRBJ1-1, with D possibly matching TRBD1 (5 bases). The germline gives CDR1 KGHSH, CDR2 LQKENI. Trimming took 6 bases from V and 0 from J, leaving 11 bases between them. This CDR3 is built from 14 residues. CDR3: CASSKTEMNTEAFF. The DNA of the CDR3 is TGTGCCAGCTCGAAGACAGAGATGAACACTGAAGCTTTCTTT.

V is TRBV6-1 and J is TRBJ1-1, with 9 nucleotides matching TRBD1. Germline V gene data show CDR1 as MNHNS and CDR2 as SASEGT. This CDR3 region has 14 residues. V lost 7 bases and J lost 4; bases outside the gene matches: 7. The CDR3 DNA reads TGTGCCAGCATATACGACAGGGGGAGCACTGAAGCTTTCTTT. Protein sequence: CASIYDRGSTEAFF.

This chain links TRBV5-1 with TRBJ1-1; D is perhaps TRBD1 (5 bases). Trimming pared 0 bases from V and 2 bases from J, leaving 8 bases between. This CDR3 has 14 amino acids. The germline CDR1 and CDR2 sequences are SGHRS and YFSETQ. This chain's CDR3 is CASSLVRENTEAFF. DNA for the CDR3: TGCGCCAGCAGCTTGGTCAGGGAAAACACTGAAGCTTTCTTT. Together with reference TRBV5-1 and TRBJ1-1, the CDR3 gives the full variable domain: KAGVTQTPRYLIKTRGQQVTLSCSPISGHRSVSWYQQTPGQGLQFLFEYFSETQRNKGNFPGRFSGRQFSNSRSEMNVSTLELGDSALYLCASSLVRENTEAFFGQGTRLTVV.